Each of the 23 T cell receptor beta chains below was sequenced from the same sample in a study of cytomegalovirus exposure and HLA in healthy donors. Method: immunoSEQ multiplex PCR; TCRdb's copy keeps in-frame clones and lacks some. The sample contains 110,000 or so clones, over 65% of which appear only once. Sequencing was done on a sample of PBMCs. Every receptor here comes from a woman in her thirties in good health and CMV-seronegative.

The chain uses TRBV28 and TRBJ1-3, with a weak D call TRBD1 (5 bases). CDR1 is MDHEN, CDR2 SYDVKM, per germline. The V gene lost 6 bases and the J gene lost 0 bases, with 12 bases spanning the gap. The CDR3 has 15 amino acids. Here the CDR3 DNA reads TGTGCCAGCAGCTTCCGGGGGAGCTCTGGAAACACCATATATTTT. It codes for CASSFRGSSGNTIYF.

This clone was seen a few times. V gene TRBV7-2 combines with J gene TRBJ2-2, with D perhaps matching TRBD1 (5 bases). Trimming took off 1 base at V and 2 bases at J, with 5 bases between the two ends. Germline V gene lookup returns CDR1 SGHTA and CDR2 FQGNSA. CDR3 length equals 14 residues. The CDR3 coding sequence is TGTGCCAGCAGCTTAGGGACAAACACCGGGGAGCTGTTTTTT. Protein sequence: CASSLGTNTGELFF.

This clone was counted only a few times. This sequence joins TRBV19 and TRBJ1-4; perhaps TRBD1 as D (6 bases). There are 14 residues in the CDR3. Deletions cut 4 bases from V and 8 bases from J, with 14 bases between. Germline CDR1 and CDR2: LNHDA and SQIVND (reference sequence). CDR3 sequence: CASSRQGQGEKLFF. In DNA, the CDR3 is TGTGCCAGTAGTAGGCAGGGACAAGGGGAAAAACTGTTTTTT.

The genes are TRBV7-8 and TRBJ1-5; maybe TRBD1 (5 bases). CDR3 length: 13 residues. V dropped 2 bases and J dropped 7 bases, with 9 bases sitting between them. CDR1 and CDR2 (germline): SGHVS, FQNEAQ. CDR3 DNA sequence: TGTGCCAGCAGCTTAAGGGGATACCAGCCCCAGCATTTT. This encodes CASSLRGYQPQHF.

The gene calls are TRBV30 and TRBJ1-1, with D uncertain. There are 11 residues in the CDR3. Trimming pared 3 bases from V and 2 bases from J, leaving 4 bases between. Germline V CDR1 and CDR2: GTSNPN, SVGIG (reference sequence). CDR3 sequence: CAWRSNTEAFF. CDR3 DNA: TGTGCCTGGAGGTCTAACACTGAAGCTTTCTTT.

The CDR3 loop reads CASSVAWAGGRQETQYF. For the CDR3, the DNA is TGTGCCAGCAGCGTAGCTTGGGCAGGGGGACGCCAAGAGACCCAGTACTTC. V and J are TRBV9 and TRBJ2-5; 7 bases map to TRBD1. The CDR3 spans 17 residues. J lost 1 base, V lost 0 bases, and 9 bases had no gene match. Germline V gene data show CDR1 as SGDLS and CDR2 as YYNGEE.

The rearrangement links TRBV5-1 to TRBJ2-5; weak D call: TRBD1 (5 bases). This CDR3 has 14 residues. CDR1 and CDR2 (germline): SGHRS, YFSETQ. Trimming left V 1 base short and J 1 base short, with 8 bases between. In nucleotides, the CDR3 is TGCGCCAGCAGCTTGACAGGTTCCCAAGAGACCCAGTACTTC. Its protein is CASSLTGSQETQYF.

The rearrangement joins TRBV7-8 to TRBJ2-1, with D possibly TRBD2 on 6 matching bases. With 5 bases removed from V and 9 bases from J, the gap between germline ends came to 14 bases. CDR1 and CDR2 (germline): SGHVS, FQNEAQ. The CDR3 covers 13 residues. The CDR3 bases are TGTGCCAGCAGCCTGAGTGGGGGAGGTGAGCAGTTCTTC. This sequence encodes CASSLSGGGEQFF.

The CDR3 protein is CASSGEMNTEAFF. DNA for the CDR3: TGTGCCAGCAGTGGAGAAATGAACACTGAAGCTTTCTTT. The chain joins TRBV2 to TRBJ1-1, with D unresolved. This CDR3 contains 13 residues. From germline, CDR1 is SNHLY and CDR2 FYNNEI. Trimming cost V 4 bases and J 0 bases, with 6 bases left between them.

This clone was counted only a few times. This chain's CDR3 is CASSSSYEQYF. The CDR3, as DNA: TGTGCCAGCAGTTCATCCTACGAGCAGTACTTC. The V gene is TRBV27, the J gene TRBJ2-7; D remains unclear. This CDR3 contains 11 residues. The V gene lost 4 bases and the J gene lost 1 base, with 2 bases spanning the gap. Germline V gene data show CDR1 as MNHEY and CDR2 as SMNVEV (reference sequence).

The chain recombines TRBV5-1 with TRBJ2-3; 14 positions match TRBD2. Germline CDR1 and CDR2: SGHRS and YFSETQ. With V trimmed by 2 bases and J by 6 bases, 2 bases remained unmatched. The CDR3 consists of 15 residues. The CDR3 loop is CASSFRTSGGDTQYF. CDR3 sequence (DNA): TGCGCCAGCAGCTTTAGGACTAGCGGGGGGGATACGCAGTATTTT.

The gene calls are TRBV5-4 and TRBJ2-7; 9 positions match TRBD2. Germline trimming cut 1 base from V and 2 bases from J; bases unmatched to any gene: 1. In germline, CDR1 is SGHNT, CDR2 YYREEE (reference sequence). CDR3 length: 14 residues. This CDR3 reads CASSLQRGAYEQYF. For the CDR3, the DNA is TGTGCCAGCAGCTTGCAGCGGGGGGCCTACGAGCAGTACTTC.

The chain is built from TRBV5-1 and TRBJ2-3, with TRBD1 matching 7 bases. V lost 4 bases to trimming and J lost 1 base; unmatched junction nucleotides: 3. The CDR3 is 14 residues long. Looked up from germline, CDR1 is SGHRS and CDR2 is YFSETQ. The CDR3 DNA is TGCGCCAGCAGCATAACAGGGGGCACAGATACGCAGTATTTT. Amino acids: CASSITGGTDTQYF.

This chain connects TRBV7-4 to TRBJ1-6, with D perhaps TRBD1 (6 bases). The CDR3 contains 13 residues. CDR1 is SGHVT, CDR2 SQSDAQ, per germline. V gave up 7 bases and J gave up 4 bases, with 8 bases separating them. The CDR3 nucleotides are TGTGCCAGCAAACAGGGTTATAATTCACCCCTCCACTTT. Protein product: CASKQGYNSPLHF.

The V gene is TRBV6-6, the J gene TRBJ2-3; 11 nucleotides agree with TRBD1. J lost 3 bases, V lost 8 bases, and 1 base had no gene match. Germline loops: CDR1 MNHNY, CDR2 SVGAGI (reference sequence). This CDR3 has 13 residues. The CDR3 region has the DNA TGTGCCAGCCGGGACAGGGGGACAGATACGCAGTATTTT. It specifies CASRDRGTDTQYF.

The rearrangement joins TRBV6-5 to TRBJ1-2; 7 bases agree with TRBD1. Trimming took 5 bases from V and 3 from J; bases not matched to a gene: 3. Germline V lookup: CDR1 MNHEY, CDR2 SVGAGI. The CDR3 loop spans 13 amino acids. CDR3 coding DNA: TGTGCCAGCAGTACCGACAGGGACTATGGCTACACCTTC. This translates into CASSTDRDYGYTF.

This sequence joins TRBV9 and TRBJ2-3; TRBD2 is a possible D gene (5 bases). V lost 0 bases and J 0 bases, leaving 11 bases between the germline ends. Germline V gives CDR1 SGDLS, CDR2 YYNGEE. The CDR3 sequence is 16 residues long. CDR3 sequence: CASSVAASFSTDTQYF. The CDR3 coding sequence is TGTGCCAGCAGCGTAGCAGCTAGCTTTAGCACAGATACGCAGTATTTT.

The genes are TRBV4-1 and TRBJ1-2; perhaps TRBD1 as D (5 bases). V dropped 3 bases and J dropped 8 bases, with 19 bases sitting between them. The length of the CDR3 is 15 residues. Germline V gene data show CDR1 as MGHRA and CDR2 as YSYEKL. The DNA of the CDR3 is TGCGCCAGCAGCCATTGGACGGGGGACCTGCGCGGCTACACCTTC. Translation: CASSHWTGDLRGYTF.

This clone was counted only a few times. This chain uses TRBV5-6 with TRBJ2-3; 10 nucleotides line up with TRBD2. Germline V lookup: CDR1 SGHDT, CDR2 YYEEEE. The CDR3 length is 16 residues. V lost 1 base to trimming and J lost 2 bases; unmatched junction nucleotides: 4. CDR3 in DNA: TGTGCCAGCAGCTTGCAACTAGCGGGGTACACAGATACGCAGTATTTT. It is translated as CASSLQLAGYTDTQYF.

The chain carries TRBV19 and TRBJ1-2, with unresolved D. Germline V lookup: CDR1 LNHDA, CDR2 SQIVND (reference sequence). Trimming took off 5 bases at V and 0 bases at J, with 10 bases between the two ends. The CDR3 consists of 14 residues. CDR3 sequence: CASSSGPANYGYTF. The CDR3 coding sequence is TGTGCCAGTAGTTCCGGTCCCGCTAACTATGGCTACACCTTC. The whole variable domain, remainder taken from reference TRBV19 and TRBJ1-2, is DGGITQSPKYLFRKEGQNVTLSCEQNLNHDAMYWYRQDPGQGLRLIYYSQIVNDFQKGDIAEGYSVSREKKESFPLTVTSAQKNPTAFYLCASSSGPANYGYTFGSGTRLTVV.

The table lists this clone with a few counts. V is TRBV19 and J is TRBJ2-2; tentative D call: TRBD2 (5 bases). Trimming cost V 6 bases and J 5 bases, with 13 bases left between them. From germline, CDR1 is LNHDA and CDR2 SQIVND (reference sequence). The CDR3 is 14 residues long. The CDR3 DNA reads TGTGCCAGTAGCTCGGGGATGGCAACCGGGGAGCTGTTTTTT. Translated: CASSSGMATGELFF.

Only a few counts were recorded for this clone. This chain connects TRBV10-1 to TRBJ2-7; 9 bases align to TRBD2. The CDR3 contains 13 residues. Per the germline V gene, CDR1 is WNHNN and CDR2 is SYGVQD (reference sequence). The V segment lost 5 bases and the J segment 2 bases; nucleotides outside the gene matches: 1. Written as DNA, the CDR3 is TGCGCCAGCAGTCGCGGGGGGGCCTACGAGCAGTACTTC. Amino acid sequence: CASSRGGAYEQYF.

CDR3 region: CAWSPRNTEAFF. The CDR3 DNA follows: TGTGCCTGGAGTCCTAGGAACACTGAAGCTTTCTTT. The rearrangement links TRBV30 to TRBJ1-1; D call uncertain. Germline CDR1 GTSNPN, CDR2 SVGIG (reference sequence). The CDR3 totals 12 residues. Between the trimmed V and J ends, which lost 2 bases and 1 base, there was a span of 5 bases.